This T cell receptor (beta chain) appears in the sequencing data of a study of Graves' ophthalmopathy and Graves' hyperthyroidism. RNA transcripts yielded amplified TCR beta CDR3 regions. First-round RT-PCR relied on HTBI primers, and a second-round multiplex PCR came next. Each CDR3 protein gets one entry after TCRdb re-called the multiplex PCR reads with MiXCR. Of around 670,000 distinct CDR3 sequences in the sample, about 44% are singletons; the top ten hold 40% to 55%. Concerning this clonotype: A much larger clone is a single base away; this may be a read error.

CDR1 is LNHNV, CDR2 YYDKDF, per germline (reference sequence). The CDR3 length is 18 residues. Deletions cut 1 base from V and 0 bases from J, with 16 bases between. The chain recombines TRBV15 with TRBJ1-3, with TRBD1 as a possible D gene (5 bases). The sample comprised peripheral blood. The source of this sequence is an adult man with Graves' ophthalmopathy. In nucleotides, the CDR3 is TGTGCCACCAGCAGAGGTCATATGGCGGGACTCTCTGGAAACACCATATATTTT. Amino acid sequence: CATSRGHMAGLSGNTIYF.